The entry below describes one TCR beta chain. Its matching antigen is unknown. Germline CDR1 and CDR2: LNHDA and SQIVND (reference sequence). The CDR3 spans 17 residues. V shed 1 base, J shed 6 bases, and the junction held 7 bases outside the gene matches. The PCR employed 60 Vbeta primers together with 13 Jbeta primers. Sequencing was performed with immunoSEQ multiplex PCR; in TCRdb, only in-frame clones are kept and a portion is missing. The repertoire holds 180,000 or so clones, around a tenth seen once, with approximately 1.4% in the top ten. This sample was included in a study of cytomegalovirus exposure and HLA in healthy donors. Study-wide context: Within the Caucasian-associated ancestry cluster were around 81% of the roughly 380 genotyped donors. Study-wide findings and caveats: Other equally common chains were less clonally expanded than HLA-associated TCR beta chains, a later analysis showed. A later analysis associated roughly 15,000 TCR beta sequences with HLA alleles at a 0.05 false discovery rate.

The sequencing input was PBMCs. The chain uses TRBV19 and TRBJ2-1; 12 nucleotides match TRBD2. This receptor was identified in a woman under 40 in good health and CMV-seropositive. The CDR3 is CASSIGLAGGPRNEQFF. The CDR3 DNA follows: TGTGCCAGTAGTATAGGGCTAGCGGGAGGGCCACGCAATGAGCAGTTCTTC.